These 21 T cell receptor beta chains were all obtained from the same sample, sequenced in a study of blood T cell repertoires in COVID-19. Method: immunoSEQ multiplex PCR; TCRdb's copy keeps in-frame clones and lacks some. The sample consists of 57,000 or so clones, just under 85% of them appearing once. Sequenced sample: peripheral blood. All receptors come from a man in his sixties or seventies with acute or convalescent COVID-19.

This chain joins TRBV28 and TRBJ2-1; 7 bases are shared with TRBD2. The CDR3 extends over 16 amino acids. The ends lost 7 bases at V and 4 bases at J; junction bases unmatched: 13. Per the germline V gene, CDR1 is MDHEN and CDR2 is SYDVKM. CDR3 region: CASNLAGGRGYNEQFF. CDR3 DNA sequence: TGTGCCAGCAACCTCGCTGGCGGGCGGGGGTACAATGAGCAGTTCTTC.

This sequence joins TRBV29-1 and TRBJ1-2; 9 bases map to TRBD1. The J segment lost 5 bases and the V segment lost 4 bases, leaving 5 bases of the junction unmatched. The germline CDR1 and CDR2 sequences are SQVTM and ANQGSEA. CDR3 length equals 13 residues. The CDR3 protein is CSVGLTGGYGYTF. The CDR3 coding sequence is TGCAGCGTTGGGCTGACAGGGGGTTATGGCTACACCTTC.

V is TRBV5-1 and J is TRBJ2-1; TRBD2 matches at 9 bases. The junction had 5 bases not matched to a gene; V was cut back by 4 bases and J by 6 bases. Germline values: CDR1 SGHRS, CDR2 YFSETQ. The CDR3 totals 14 residues. CDR3 sequence: CASSLRGGVNEQFF. CDR3 coding DNA: TGCGCCAGCAGCCTGCGCGGGGGGGTCAATGAGCAGTTCTTC.

The chain couples TRBV3-1 (or the pseudogene TRBV3-2) to TRBJ2-7; a possible D gene is TRBD1 (6 bases). The germline V and J ends were trimmed by 4 bases and 5 bases, with 12 bases remaining between them. The germline V gene has CDR1 LGHDT and CDR2 YNNKEL (reference sequence). The CDR3 is 13 amino acids. CDR3 sequence reads: CASSLQGSNEQYF. In DNA form, the CDR3 reads TGTGCCAGCAGCCTCCAGGGGTCCAACGAGCAGTACTTC.

This chain uses TRBV5-1 with TRBJ2-1; TRBD2 matches at 11 bases. The CDR3 has 16 residues. In germline, CDR1 is SGHRS, CDR2 YFSETQ. With 2 bases clipped from V and 5 bases from J, the junction kept 6 bases outside the gene matches. This chain's CDR3 is CASSLQTSGGNNEQFF. CDR3 sequence (DNA): TGCGCCAGCAGCTTACAAACTAGCGGGGGTAACAATGAGCAGTTCTTC.

This chain uses TRBV10-2 with TRBJ1-1; no clear D. V gave up 3 bases and J gave up 5 bases, with 16 bases separating them. The CDR3 has 15 amino acids. Per the germline V gene, CDR1 is WSHSY and CDR2 is SAAADI. CDR3 loop: CASSDPGTRRTEAFF. For the CDR3, the DNA is TGCGCCAGCAGTGATCCAGGAACCAGAAGAACTGAAGCTTTCTTT.

The chain recombines TRBV10-3 with TRBJ2-2; possibly TRBD2 for D (6 bases). Trimming removed 11 bases from V and 6 bases from J, with 22 bases in between. CDR1 and CDR2 from the germline V gene are ENHRY and SYGVKD. The CDR3 loop spans 15 amino acids. The CDR3 nucleotides read TGTGCCTCACTCTTGGGCGGCGGGGAATCCGGGGAGCTGTTTTTT. Protein sequence: CASLLGGGESGELFF.

The chain links TRBV11-2 to TRBJ1-2; 7 nucleotides line up with TRBD1. The CDR3 loop spans 13 amino acids. With 1 base clipped from V and 4 bases from J, the junction kept 0 bases outside the gene matches. Germline CDR1 SGHAT, CDR2 FQNNGV. CDR3 sequence reads: CASSLAGGYGYTF. CDR3 coding DNA: TGTGCCAGCAGCTTAGCAGGGGGCTATGGCTACACCTTC.

The chain combines TRBV29-1 with TRBJ1-1, with D unresolved. The ends were cut back, 4 bases at V and 1 base at J, with 7 bases in the middle. From germline, CDR1 is SQVTM and CDR2 ANQGSEA. The CDR3 length is 12 residues. The CDR3 DNA is TGCAGCGTTGGGTCCGGGAACACTGAAGCTTTCTTT. This translates into CSVGSGNTEAFF. Full variable domain (remainder filled in from reference TRBV29-1 and TRBJ1-1): SAVISQKPSRDICQRGTSLTIQCQVDSQVTMMFWYRQQPGQSLTLIATANQGSEATYESGFVIDKFPISRPNLTFSTLTVSNMSPEDSSIYLCSVGSGNTEAFFGQGTRLTVV.

V is TRBV2 and J is TRBJ1-5, with 9 bases identical to TRBD1. The V segment lost 7 bases and the J segment 7 bases; nucleotides outside the gene matches: 5. This CDR3 has 13 residues. CDR1 and CDR2 (germline): SNHLY, FYNNEI. The CDR3 here is CASTPGQGQPQHF. Written as DNA, the CDR3 is TGTGCCAGCACTCCGGGACAGGGCCAGCCCCAGCATTTT.

This chain links TRBV6-5 with TRBJ2-1; TRBD1 is a possible D gene (5 bases). Trimming shortened V by 7 bases and J by 6 bases, and 16 bases separated the two germline ends. Germline-derived CDR1 and CDR2 are MNHEY and SVGAGI. This CDR3 region has 14 residues. DNA for the CDR3: TGTGCCAGCACTCCCACTGGGCAGGGCAATGAGCAGTTCTTC. This encodes CASTPTGQGNEQFF.

This chain connects TRBV9 to TRBJ2-3, with D possibly matching TRBD2 (6 bases). The CDR3 sequence is 15 residues long. Germline V gene data show CDR1 as SGDLS and CDR2 as YYNGEE. Trimming took 0 bases from V and 2 from J, leaving 10 bases between them. The CDR3 here is CASSVVAGTTDTQYF. The CDR3 DNA reads TGTGCCAGCAGCGTAGTCGCGGGGACCACAGATACGCAGTATTTT.

The CDR3 spells CASWGGHPNTEAFF. In DNA, the CDR3 is TGTGCCAGCTGGGGGGGGCACCCGAACACTGAAGCTTTCTTT. This chain joins TRBV18 and TRBJ1-1; possible D gene TRBD1, 6 bases. The CDR3 spans 14 residues. Germline V gene data show CDR1 as KGHSH and CDR2 as LQKENI. Deletions cut 7 bases from V and 1 base from J, with 13 bases between.

V and J are TRBV18 and TRBJ2-7; 10 bases agree with TRBD1. Germline loops: CDR1 KGHSH, CDR2 LQKENI. The CDR3 is 17 residues long. Unmatched junction bases numbered 11, after V lost 3 bases and J lost 3 bases. CDR3 bases: TGTGCCAGCTCACCGAATTACCCGGGACAGGGGAACTACGAGCAGTACTTC. Protein sequence: CASSPNYPGQGNYEQYF.

CDR3 in DNA: TGTGCCAGCAGCTTACAGGGGGCCCAAGAGACCCAGTACTTC. Translated, it gives CASSLQGAQETQYF. The V gene is TRBV5-4, the J gene TRBJ2-5; 9 bases line up with TRBD1. CDR1 is SGHNT, CDR2 YYREEE, per germline (reference sequence). This CDR3 spans 14 amino acids. The junction had 0 bases not matched to a gene; V was cut back by 2 bases and J by 1 base.

The rearrangement uses TRBV5-1 and TRBJ1-1; the match to TRBD1 covers 7 bases. This CDR3 is built from 13 residues. V was clipped by 1 base and J by 3 bases; unmatched bases: 0. Per germline, CDR1 SGHRS and CDR2 YFSETQ. As DNA, the CDR3 is TGCGCCAGCAGCTTGCAGGGGGACACTGAAGCTTTCTTT. This translates into CASSLQGDTEAFF.

The rearrangement links TRBV18 to TRBJ1-2, with a tentative D call TRBD1 (6 bases). V was pared by 6 bases and J by 4 bases, with 18 bases between. This CDR3 region has 15 residues. Germline CDR1 reads KGHSH; CDR2 reads LQKENI. The CDR3 region is CASSPAGGGRYGYTF. In nucleotides, the CDR3 is TGTGCCAGCTCGCCCGCTGGGGGGGGCCGCTATGGCTACACCTTC.

This rearrangement joins TRBV18 to TRBJ1-5; D is unresolved. In germline, CDR1 is KGHSH, CDR2 LQKENI. The V end lost 2 bases, the J end lost 5 bases, and 10 bases lay between the germline ends. The CDR3 loop spans 14 amino acids. CDR3 region: CASSPRSGYQPQHF. The CDR3 nucleotides read TGTGCCAGCTCACCAAGGAGTGGGTATCAGCCCCAGCATTTT.

The V and J genes are TRBV5-1 and TRBJ1-1; tentative D call: TRBD1 (5 bases). V was trimmed by 4 bases and J by 1 base, leaving 14 bases between them. This CDR3 is 15 amino acids long. CDR1 and CDR2 from the germline V gene are SGHRS and YFSETQ. CDR3 coding DNA: TGCGCCAGCAGCCCAGTGACGGGGGGGAACACTGAAGCTTTCTTT. Translated: CASSPVTGGNTEAFF.

V usage is TRBV27 and J usage is TRBJ2-7, with D maybe TRBD1 (6 bases). Trimming removed 5 bases from V and 6 bases from J, with 14 bases in between. Germline V gene data show CDR1 as MNHEY and CDR2 as SMNVEV (reference sequence). The CDR3 consists of 13 residues. The CDR3 nucleotides read TGTGCCAGCAGTCTACAGGGTGCGGGCGAGCAGTACTTC. This translates into CASSLQGAGEQYF.

The chain has TRBV4-2 and TRBJ2-7; 13 bases fit TRBD2. CDR1 is LGHNA, CDR2 YNFKEQ, per germline. The CDR3 is 16 amino acids. V dropped 3 bases and J dropped 4; count of bases not matched to a gene: 6. The CDR3 coding sequence is TGTGCCAGCAGCCACTCGACTAGCGGGGGGACATACGAGCAGTACTTC. Protein: CASSHSTSGGTYEQYF.